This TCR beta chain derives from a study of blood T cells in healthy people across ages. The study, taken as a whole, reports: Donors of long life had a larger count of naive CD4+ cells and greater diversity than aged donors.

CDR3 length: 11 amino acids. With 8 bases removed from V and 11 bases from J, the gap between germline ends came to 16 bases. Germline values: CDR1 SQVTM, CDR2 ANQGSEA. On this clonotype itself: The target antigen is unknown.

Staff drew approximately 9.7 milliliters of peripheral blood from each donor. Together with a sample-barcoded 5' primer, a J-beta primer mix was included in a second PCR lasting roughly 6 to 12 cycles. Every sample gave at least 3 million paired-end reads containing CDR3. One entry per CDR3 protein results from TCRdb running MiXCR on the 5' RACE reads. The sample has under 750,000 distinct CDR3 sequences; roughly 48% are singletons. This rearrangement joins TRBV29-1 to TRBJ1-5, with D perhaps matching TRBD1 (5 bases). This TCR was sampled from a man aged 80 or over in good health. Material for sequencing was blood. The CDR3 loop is CSCIYWGAQHF. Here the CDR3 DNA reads TGCAGCTGTATTTACTGGGGGGCCCAGCATTTT.